The clone carrying this T cell receptor (beta chain) showed up just a few times. The second PCR ran about 6 to 12 cycles with a sample-barcoded 5' primer and J-beta primers. MiXCR, applied by TCRdb to the 5' RACE reads, yields one record per CDR3 protein. In the table there are 1,800,000 or so distinct CDR3 sequences, approximately 40% of which are singletons. The sample originates from a study of blood T cells in healthy people across ages. The CDR3 covers 16 residues. The V gene's germline CDR1 is MGHDK and CDR2 SYGVNS. The sequence was collected from a human donor in good health. Sequencing input: blood. This chain uses TRBV25-1 with TRBJ2-5; D is perhaps TRBD1 (7 bases). TRBJ2-7 matches the DNA end more closely, so the J call is doubtful. Written as DNA, the CDR3 is TGTGCCAGCAGTGAATATGAGGGCAGGGGGGCATACGAGCAGTACTTC. This sequence encodes CASSEYEGRGAYEQYF.